This T cell receptor beta chain is from a study of cytomegalovirus exposure and HLA in healthy donors. For the study at large: An early data release held tens of millions of unique TCRs from HLA-typed donors.

Concerning this clone itself: Its target is not known.

The PCR made use of 60 Vbeta and 13 Jbeta primers. Here immunoSEQ multiplex PCR was the method, and the copy in TCRdb shows in-frame clones only, minus some. This table holds 100,000 to 150,000 clones, approximately 82% found once. Study observations and caveats: In vitro confirmation showed three CMV-associated chains to be CMV antigen specific.

Per germline, CDR1 SGHRS and CDR2 YFSETQ. The CDR3 extends over 15 amino acids. Trimming cost V 4 bases and J 1 base; bases outside gene matches: 4. This chain links TRBV5-1 with TRBJ2-5; 10 positions match TRBD2. This TCR derives from a woman younger than 35 in good health and CMV-seropositive. Input material: PBMCs. CDR3 in DNA: TGCGCCAGCAGCACGAGCGGGGGGGCCCAAGAGACCCAGTACTTC. It codes for CASSTSGGAQETQYF.